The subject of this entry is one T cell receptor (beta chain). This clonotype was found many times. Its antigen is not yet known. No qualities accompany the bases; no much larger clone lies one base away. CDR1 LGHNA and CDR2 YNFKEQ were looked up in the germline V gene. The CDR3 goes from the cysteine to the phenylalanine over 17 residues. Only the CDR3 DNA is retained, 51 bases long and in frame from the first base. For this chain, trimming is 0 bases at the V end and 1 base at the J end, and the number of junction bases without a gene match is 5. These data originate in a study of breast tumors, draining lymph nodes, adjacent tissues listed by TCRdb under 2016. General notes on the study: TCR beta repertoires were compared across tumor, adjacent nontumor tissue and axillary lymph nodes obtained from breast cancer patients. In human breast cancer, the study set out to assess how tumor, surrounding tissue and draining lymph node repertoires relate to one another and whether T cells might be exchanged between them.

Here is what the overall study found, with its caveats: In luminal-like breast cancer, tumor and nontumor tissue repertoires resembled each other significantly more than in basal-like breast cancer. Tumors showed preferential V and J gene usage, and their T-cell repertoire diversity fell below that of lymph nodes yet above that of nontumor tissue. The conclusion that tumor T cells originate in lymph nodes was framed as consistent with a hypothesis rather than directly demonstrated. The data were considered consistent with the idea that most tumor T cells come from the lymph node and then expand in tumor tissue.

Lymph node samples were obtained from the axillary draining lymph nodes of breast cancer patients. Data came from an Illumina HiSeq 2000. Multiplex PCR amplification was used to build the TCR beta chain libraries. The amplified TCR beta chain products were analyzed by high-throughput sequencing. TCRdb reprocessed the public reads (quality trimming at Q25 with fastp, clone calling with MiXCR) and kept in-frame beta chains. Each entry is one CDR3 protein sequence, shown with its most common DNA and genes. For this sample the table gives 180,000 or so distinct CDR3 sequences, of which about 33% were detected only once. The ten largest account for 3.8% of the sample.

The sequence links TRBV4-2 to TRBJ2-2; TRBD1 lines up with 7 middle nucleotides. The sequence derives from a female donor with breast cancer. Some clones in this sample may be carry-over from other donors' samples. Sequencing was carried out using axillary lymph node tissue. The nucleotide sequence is TGTGCCAGCAGCCAAGATCTACGGACAGGGAACACCGGGGAGCTGTTTTTT. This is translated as CASSQDLRTGNTGELFF.